This T cell receptor (beta chain) was documented in a study of Graves' ophthalmopathy and Graves' hyperthyroidism. RNA transcripts served as template for amplifying TCR beta CDR3 sequences. Amplification began with first-round RT-PCR using HTBI primers, then second-round multiplex PCR was performed. From the multiplex PCR reads, TCRdb called clonotypes with MiXCR, one entry per CDR3 protein. The sample carries over 650,000 distinct CDR3 sequences, about 40% recorded once. Study-level results: Most clonotypes expanded in thyroid above 0.001 frequency were present in blood too.

Germline assignment: CDR1 SGHVS and CDR2 FNYEAQ. This CDR3 contains 16 residues. Germline trimming cut 5 bases from V and 7 bases from J; bases unmatched to any gene: 14. On this clonotype: The antigen is undetermined.

The sample was peripheral blood. This TCR came from an adult man with Graves' ophthalmopathy. V usage is TRBV7-6 and J usage is TRBJ2-7; 10 bases line up with TRBD2. CDR3 amino acids: CASSQDRASGSEEQYF. DNA of the CDR3: TGTGCCAGCAGCCAAGATCGGGCTAGCGGGAGCGAAGAGCAGTACTTC.